This is a list of T cell receptor beta chains from one sample in a study of shared clonotypes between healthy human individuals. Libraries were prepared by immunoSEQ multiplex PCR; TCRdb keeps only in-frame clonotypes and omits some of them. The sample lists about 600,000 clones, around 97% seen once, with about 0.06% in the top ten. Sequencing was carried out using naive CD4+ T cells sorted from blood. These receptor sequences come from a woman aged 25 to 39 in good health. Each CDR3 is given with its conserved first and last residue. Fields, in order: D gene, J gene, clone size, V gene, CDR3 protein, CDR3 DNA. D genes are given only for firm matches. Expanded clones are given a class, and other clones once, few, many or no size at all.

>-|TRBJ2-3|-|TRBV11-2
CASSLGQVLMASTDTQYF
TGTGCCAGCAGCTTAGGACAGGTCCTAATGGCTAGCACAGATACGCAGTATTTT
>-|TRBJ1-2|-|TRBV13
CASSPPGTYYGYTF
TGTGCCAGCAGCCCCCCCGGGACATACTATGGCTACACCTTC
>-|TRBJ1-5|few|TRBV28
CASSLSGNSNQPQHF
TGTGCCAGCAGTTTATCCGGGAATAGCAATCAGCCCCAGCATTTT
>TRBD2|TRBJ2-1|-|TRBV28
CASSFLGGRARNEQFF
TGTGCCAGCAGTTTTCTGGGGGGGAGGGCCAGAAATGAGCAGTTCTTC
>-|TRBJ1-3|-|TRBV7-9
CASSFDSSGNTIYF
TGTGCCAGCAGCTTTGACAGCTCTGGAAACACCATATATTTT
>-|TRBJ2-7|once|TRBV19
CASSIRGRGGGNEQYF
TGTGCCAGTAGTATCAGGGGCAGGGGAGGAGGTAACGAGCAGTACTTC
>-|TRBJ1-1|-|TRBV6-5
CASSTGGVRNTEAFF
TGTGCCAGCAGTACCGGGGGGGTACGAAACACTGAAGCTTTCTTT
>-|TRBJ2-4|-|TRBV2
CASRASELAKNIQYF
TGTGCCAGCAGGGCTAGCGAACTAGCCAAAAACATTCAGTACTTC
>TRBD2|TRBJ2-7|once|TRBV2
CATTSDSYEQYF
TGTGCCACTACTAGCGACTCCTACGAGCAGTACTTC
>-|TRBJ2-2|-|TRBV10-1
CASSADSTNTGELFF
TGCGCCAGCAGTGCGGACAGTACGAACACCGGGGAGCTGTTTTTT
>-|TRBJ2-5|-|TRBV5-1
CASSLDQETQYF
TGCGCCAGCAGCCTGGACCAAGAGACCCAGTACTTC
>TRBD1|TRBJ2-2|-|TRBV5-1
CASSASGTGKTGELFF
TGCGCCAGCAGCGCATCCGGGACAGGGAAAACCGGGGAGCTGTTTTTT
>TRBD2|TRBJ2-1|-|TRBV19
CASSIVSRAGGIDEQFF
TGTGCCAGTAGTATAGTCTCTCGAGCGGGAGGTATCGATGAGCAGTTCTTC
>-|TRBJ2-7|-|TRBV7-9
CASSLIDGSAEQYF
TGTGCCAGCAGCCTCATCGACGGATCGGCCGAGCAGTACTTC
>TRBD2|TRBJ2-7|-|TRBV5-5
CASSFERGVDEQYF
TGTGCCAGCAGCTTTGAACGGGGGGTCGACGAGCAGTACTTC
>-|TRBJ2-2|-|TRBV19
CASSRVNTGELFF
TGTGCCAGTAGTCGGGTGAACACCGGGGAGCTGTTTTTT
>-|TRBJ2-2|-|TRBV10-3
CAISGEDGSGELFF
TGTGCCATCAGTGGAGAGGACGGGTCCGGGGAGCTGTTTTTT
>-|TRBJ1-4|-|TRBV28
CASSLKRYGEKLFF
TGTGCCAGCAGTTTAAAACGGTACGGAGAAAAACTGTTTTTT
>-|TRBJ2-2|-|TRBV7-6
CASSFQPLGLNTGELFF
TGTGCCAGCAGCTTCCAACCTCTGGGGTTGAACACCGGGGAGCTGTTTTTT
>-|TRBJ1-6|-|TRBV28
CASSGAGSVNSPLHF
TGTGCCAGCAGTGGGGCAGGGTCGGTAAATTCACCCCTCCACTTT
>-|TRBJ2-2|-|TRBV7-7
CATGDRQSTGELFF
TGTGCCACGGGGGACCGACAATCTACCGGGGAGCTGTTTTTT
>TRBD1|TRBJ2-2|-|TRBV4-2
CASSRVDRDSGELFF
TGTGCCAGCAGCCGGGTAGACAGGGACAGCGGGGAGCTGTTTTTT
>-|TRBJ1-1|-|TRBV6-5
CASRSNGVDTEAFF
TGTGCCAGCAGGTCAAACGGTGTGGACACTGAAGCTTTCTTT